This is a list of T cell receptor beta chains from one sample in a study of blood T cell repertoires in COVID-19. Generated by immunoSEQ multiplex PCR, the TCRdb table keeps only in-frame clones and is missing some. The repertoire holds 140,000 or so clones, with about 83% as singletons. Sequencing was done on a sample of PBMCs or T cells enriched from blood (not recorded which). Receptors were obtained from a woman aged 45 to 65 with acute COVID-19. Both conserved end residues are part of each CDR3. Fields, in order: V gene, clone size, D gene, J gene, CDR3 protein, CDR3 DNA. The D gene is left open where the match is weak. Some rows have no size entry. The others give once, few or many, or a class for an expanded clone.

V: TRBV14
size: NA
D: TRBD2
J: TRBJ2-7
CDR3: CASSQDAAGGWHEQYF
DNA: TGTGCCAGCAGCCAAGATGCAGCGGGAGGCTGGCACGAGCAGTACTTC

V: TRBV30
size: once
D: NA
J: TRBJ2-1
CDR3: CAWSVWSSSYNEQFF
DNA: TGTGCCTGGAGTGTATGGTCTAGCAGCTACAATGAGCAGTTCTTC

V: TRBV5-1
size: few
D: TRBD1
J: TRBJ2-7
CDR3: CASSSGTGGDYEQYF
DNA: TGCGCCAGCAGCTCAGGGACAGGGGGAGACTACGAGCAGTACTTC

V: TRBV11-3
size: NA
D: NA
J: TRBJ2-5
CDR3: CASSQYQETQYF
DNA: TGTGCCAGCAGCCAGTACCAAGAGACCCAGTACTTC

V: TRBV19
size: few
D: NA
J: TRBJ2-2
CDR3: CASRTGSENTGELFF
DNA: TGTGCCAGTAGAACAGGGTCCGAGAACACCGGGGAGCTGTTTTTT

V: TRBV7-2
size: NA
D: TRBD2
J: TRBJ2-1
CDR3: CASSKWASGTYNEQFF
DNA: TGTGCCAGCAGCAAGTGGGCTAGCGGGACCTACAATGAGCAGTTCTTC

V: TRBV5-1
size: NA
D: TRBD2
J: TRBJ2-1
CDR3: CASSFPSGSGEQFF
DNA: TGCGCCAGCAGCTTTCCTAGCGGGTCGGGTGAGCAGTTCTTC

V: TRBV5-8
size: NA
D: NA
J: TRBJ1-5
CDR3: CASSHGRQGSNQPQHF
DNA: TGTGCCAGCAGCCATGGACGTCAGGGGAGCAATCAGCCCCAGCATTTT

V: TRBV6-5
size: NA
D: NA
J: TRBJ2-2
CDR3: CASSPRVLRIGELFF
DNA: TGTGCCAGCAGTCCTCGGGTCCTACGGATCGGGGAGCTGTTTTTT

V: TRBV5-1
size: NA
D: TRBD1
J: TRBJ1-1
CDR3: CASSLASGGPEAFF
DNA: TGCGCCAGCAGCTTGGCCTCAGGGGGCCCTGAAGCTTTCTTT

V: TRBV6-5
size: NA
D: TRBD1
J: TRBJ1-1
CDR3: CASSYSGGRRAEAFF
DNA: TGTGCCAGCAGTTACTCAGGGGGCAGAAGGGCTGAAGCTTTCTTT

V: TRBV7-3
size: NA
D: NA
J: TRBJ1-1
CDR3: CASSLSGGNTEAFF
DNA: TGTGCCAGCAGCTTATCCGGGGGGAACACTGAAGCTTTCTTT

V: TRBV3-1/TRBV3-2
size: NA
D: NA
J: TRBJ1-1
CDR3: CASSPLTAMNTEAFF
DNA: TGTGCCAGCAGCCCACTGACAGCCATGAACACTGAAGCTTTCTTT

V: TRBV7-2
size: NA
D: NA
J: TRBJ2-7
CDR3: CASSLRAGMDYEQYF
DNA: TGTGCCAGCAGCTTACGAGCGGGTATGGACTACGAGCAGTACTTC

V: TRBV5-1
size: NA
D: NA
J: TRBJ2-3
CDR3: CASNRRRMGSTDTQYF
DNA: TGCGCCAGCAATAGAAGGAGGATGGGAAGCACAGATACGCAGTATTTT

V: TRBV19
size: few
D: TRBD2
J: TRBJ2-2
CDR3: CASSMGLADAFNTGELFF
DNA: TGTGCCAGTAGTATGGGCCTAGCGGACGCATTTAACACCGGGGAGCTGTTTTTT

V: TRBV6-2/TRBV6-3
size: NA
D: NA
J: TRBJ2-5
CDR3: CASSYGGTGETQYF
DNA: TGTGCCAGCAGTTACGGCGGGACGGGGGAGACCCAGTACTTC